This T cell receptor beta chain originates from a study of long-term antiretroviral therapy in people with HIV. Across the study: Samples from the earliest time points predate the 2015 immediate-ART recommendation by about a decade. Study-wide results and limits: ART-treated samples gained diversity yet remained below transplant donor controls.

Survey level was the resolution at which the v3.0 immunoSEQ assay ran. Libraries were prepared by immunoSEQ multiplex PCR; TCRdb keeps only in-frame clonotypes and omits some of them. Among approximately 17,000 clones listed, approximately 78% were seen once. In regard to this clone: The antigen is not known.

V lost 6 bases to trimming and J lost 7 bases, with 16 bases between them. CDR3 length: 15 residues. The germline CDR1 and CDR2 sequences are SNHLY and FYNNEI. The source is a woman aged 18-30 years with HIV. The source was unsorted PBMCs, collected 0.6 years after starting antiretroviral therapy. The chain couples TRBV2 to TRBJ1-6; maybe TRBD1 (5 bases). Written as DNA, the CDR3 is TGTGCCAGCAGACGAGATGGGGGAGGCAATTCACCCCTCCACTTT. It translates to CASRRDGGGNSPLHF.